This passage covers 17 T cell receptor beta chains from one sample sequenced in a study of response to subunit inactivated influenza vaccine. TCRdb passed the RT-PCR reads through MiXCR, listing each CDR3 protein once. Among approximately 530,000 distinct CDR3 sequences listed, under 15% were seen once. This specimen consisted of PBMCs from blood, obtained roughly 48 days after vaccination. These receptor sequences come from a man between 45 and 60 years old who received an inactivated influenza vaccine.

CDR3 protein: CASRGGSGRILDTQYF. CDR3 sequence (DNA): TGTGCCAGCAGGGGGGGTAGCGGGAGGATTCTAGATACGCAGTATTTT. J is TRBJ2-3 and V is TRBV27; 10 bases are shared with TRBD2. V shed 6 bases and J 5 bases; nucleotides not matched to a gene: 11. Germline CDR1 and CDR2: MNHEY and SMNVEV (reference sequence). CDR3 length: 16 amino acids.

Regarding this clonotype: A much larger clone sits a single nucleotide away, making a read error possible. V usage is TRBV29-1 and J usage is TRBJ2-1; TRBD2 matches 8 bases. V shed 5 bases and J 7 bases; nucleotides not matched to a gene: 7. From germline, CDR1 is SQVTM and CDR2 ANQGSEA. The CDR3 length is 13 residues. CDR3 sequence: CSVIQRGKNEQFF. As DNA, the CDR3 is TGCAGCGTTATCCAGCGGGGGAAGAATGAGCAGTTCTTC.

This clonotype was seen only a few times. The chain combines TRBV11-2 with TRBJ2-1; D unresolved. The CDR3 is made up of 14 amino acids. The germline CDR1 and CDR2 sequences are SGHAT and FQNNGV. Trimming shortened V by 4 bases and J by 7 bases, and 14 bases separated the two germline ends. CDR3 sequence: CASSYNIDGNEQFF. The CDR3 region has the DNA TGTGCCAGCAGCTATAATATAGACGGGAATGAGCAGTTCTTC.

This clonotype has a handful of counts. The chain couples TRBV2 to TRBJ2-3, with 9 positions matching TRBD1. The V gene end was trimmed by 2 bases and the J gene end by 15 bases; junction bases not matched to a gene: 3. This CDR3 spans 11 amino acids. CDR1 is SNHLY, CDR2 FYNNEI, per germline. In nucleotides, the CDR3 is TGTGCCAGCAGTGAAACAGGGGGCCCCTATTTT. As protein: CASSETGGPYF.

The gene calls are TRBV20-1 and TRBJ1-2; D remains ambiguous. Germline CDR1 is DFQATT and CDR2 is SNEGSKA (reference sequence). The CDR3 is 12 residues long. The ends were cut back, 3 bases at V and 5 bases at J, with 10 bases in the middle. Written as DNA, the CDR3 is TGCAGTGCTAGTGGCCCGGATTATGGCTACACCTTC. Protein sequence: CSASGPDYGYTF.

The chain employs TRBV7-9 and TRBJ2-1; no definite D call. CDR3 size: 13 residues. Trimming cost V 2 bases and J 8 bases, with 10 bases left between them. In germline, CDR1 is SEHNR, CDR2 FQNEAQ (reference sequence). DNA of the CDR3: TGTGCCAGCAGCTTAATCCTCCAGGATGAGCAGTTCTTC. The encoded protein is CASSLILQDEQFF. The variable domain in full, with the rest retrieved from reference TRBV7-9 and TRBJ2-1, is DTGVSQNPRHKITKRGQNVTFRCDPISEHNRLYWYRQTLGQGPEFLTYFQNEAQLEKSRLLSDRFSAERPKGSFSTLEIQRTEQGDSAMYLCASSLILQDEQFFGPGTRLTVL.

The chain recombines TRBV20-1 with TRBJ2-7, with D possibly matching TRBD2 (6 bases). V was pared by 4 bases and J by 3 bases, with 13 bases between. The CDR3 is made up of 13 amino acids. Germline V gene sequence: CDR1 DFQATT, CDR2 SNEGSKA (reference sequence). CDR3 nucleotide sequence: TGCAGTGCTACCCGGGGGATTGGCTACGAGCAGTACTTC. This translates into CSATRGIGYEQYF.

CDR3 residues: CASSQDAGLGQYF. DNA of the CDR3: TGTGCCAGCAGCCAAGATGCAGGGCTAGGGCAGTACTTC. The rearrangement links TRBV14 to TRBJ2-7; a weak D match, TRBD1 (5 bases). The CDR3 totals 13 residues. CDR1 and CDR2 from the germline V gene are SGHDN and FVKESK. The V and J ends lost 0 bases and 9 bases respectively, with 12 bases between them.

This clonotype has a handful of counts. The chain joins TRBV11-1 to TRBJ2-3; a weak D match, TRBD1 (5 bases). Between the trimmed V and J ends, which lost 2 bases and 0 bases, there was a span of 12 bases. The CDR3 consists of 16 residues. Germline CDR1 and CDR2: SGHAT and FQDESV (reference sequence). The CDR3 DNA sequence: TGTGCCAGCAGCTTATGGGGCGGAGCTAGCACAGATACGCAGTATTTT. It yields the protein CASSLWGGASTDTQYF.

This clonotype has a handful of counts. The V gene is TRBV11-1, the J gene TRBJ2-7; D is possibly TRBD2 (7 bases). Trimming took off 2 bases at V and 0 bases at J, with 23 bases between the two ends. Germline assignment: CDR1 SGHAT and CDR2 FQDESV (reference sequence). The CDR3 extends over 19 amino acids. The CDR3 sequence: CASSLPTRARGAPSYEQYF. The CDR3 DNA is TGTGCCAGCAGCTTACCGACTCGCGCCCGGGGGGCTCCCTCCTACGAGCAGTACTTC.

This clonotype was observed at least ten times. The J gene is TRBJ1-2, the V gene TRBV20-1; 8 bases align to TRBD1. Germline V gene data show CDR1 as DFQATT and CDR2 as SNEGSKA (reference sequence). This CDR3 contains 16 residues. J lost 3 bases, V lost 1 base, and 10 bases had no gene match. CDR3 in DNA: TGCAGTGCTAGAGGCCGGACAGGGACATTCGACTATGGCTACACCTTC. It specifies CSARGRTGTFDYGYTF.

The rearrangement links TRBV5-4 to TRBJ2-2, with a possible D match to TRBD2 (5 bases). Deletions cut 5 bases from V and 7 bases from J, with 9 bases between. This CDR3 comprises 12 residues. Germline assignment: CDR1 SGHNT and CDR2 YYREEE (reference sequence). CDR3 in amino acids: CASRLVGGELFF. DNA of the CDR3: TGTGCCAGCAGACTAGTCGGCGGGGAGCTGTTTTTT.

The chain couples TRBV10-3 to TRBJ2-1; TRBD2 aligns across 10 bases. With 10 bases clipped from V and 4 bases from J, the junction kept 10 bases outside the gene matches. This CDR3 has 15 amino acids. Germline CDR1 and CDR2: ENHRY and SYGVKD. The CDR3: CATEPGLATYNEQFF. CDR3 DNA: TGTGCCACTGAACCGGGACTAGCGACGTACAATGAGCAGTTCTTC.

This clonotype was counted between two and nine times. The V call is TRBV7-2, the J call TRBJ1-5; no clear D. The CDR3 consists of 15 residues. V gave up 1 base and J gave up 2 bases, with 9 bases separating them. Germline V gene data show CDR1 as SGHTA and CDR2 as FQGNSA. CDR3 amino acids: CASSLVSQGNQPQHF. The CDR3 nucleotides are TGTGCCAGCAGCTTAGTCTCTCAGGGCAATCAGCCCCAGCATTTT.

This clonotype has at least ten counts. The V gene is TRBV4-3, the J gene TRBJ2-7; the match to TRBD1 covers 7 bases. This CDR3 is built from 15 residues. Germline-derived CDR1 and CDR2 are LGHNA and YSLEER. V gave up 0 bases and J gave up 4 bases; unmatched junction bases: 6. The CDR3 sequence is CASSQDLGRGYEQYF. CDR3 nucleotides: TGCGCCAGCAGCCAAGATTTGGGCAGGGGGTACGAGCAGTACTTC.

This clonotype was observed many times. The J gene is TRBJ1-2, the V gene TRBV12-3 or TRBV12-4; 7 nucleotides align to TRBD1. The CDR3 extends over 13 amino acids. V was pared by 6 bases and J by 7 bases, with 8 bases of the junction left unmatched. The CDR3 DNA sequence: TGTGCCAGCAGCCCGACAGGGTTCGGTGGCTACACCTTC. Protein sequence: CASSPTGFGGYTF.

J is TRBJ2-3 and V is TRBV12-3 or TRBV12-4, with 7 bases aligning to TRBD1. J lost 9 bases, V lost 5 bases, and 11 bases had no gene match. The CDR3 is 14 amino acids. The CDR3 DNA reads TGTGCCAGCAGTGTGGGACAGCCCACTGCGACGCAGTATTTT. It encodes CASSVGQPTATQYF.